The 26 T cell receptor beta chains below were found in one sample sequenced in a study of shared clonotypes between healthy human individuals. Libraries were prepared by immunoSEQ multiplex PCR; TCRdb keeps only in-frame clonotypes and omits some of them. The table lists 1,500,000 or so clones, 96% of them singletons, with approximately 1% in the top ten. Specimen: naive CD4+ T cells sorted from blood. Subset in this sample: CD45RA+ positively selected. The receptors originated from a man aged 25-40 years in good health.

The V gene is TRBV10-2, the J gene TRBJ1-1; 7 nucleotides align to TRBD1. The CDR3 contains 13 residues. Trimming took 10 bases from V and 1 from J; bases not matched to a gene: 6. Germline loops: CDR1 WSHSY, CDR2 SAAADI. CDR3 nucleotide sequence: TGCGCCACCAGGACAGGAAGGAACACTGAAGCTTTCTTT. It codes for CATRTGRNTEAFF.

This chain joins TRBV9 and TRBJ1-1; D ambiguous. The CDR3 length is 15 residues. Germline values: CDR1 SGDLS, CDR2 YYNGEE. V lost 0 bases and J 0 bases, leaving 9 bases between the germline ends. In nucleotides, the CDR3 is TGTGCCAGCAGCGTAGTTGGCAGGTTGAACACTGAAGCTTTCTTT. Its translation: CASSVVGRLNTEAFF. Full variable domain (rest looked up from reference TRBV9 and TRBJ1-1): DSGVTQTPKHLITATGQRVTLRCSPRSGDLSVYWYQQSLDQGLQFLIQYYNGEERAKGNILERFSAQQFPDLHSELNLSSLELGDSALYFCASSVVGRLNTEAFFGQGTRLTVV.

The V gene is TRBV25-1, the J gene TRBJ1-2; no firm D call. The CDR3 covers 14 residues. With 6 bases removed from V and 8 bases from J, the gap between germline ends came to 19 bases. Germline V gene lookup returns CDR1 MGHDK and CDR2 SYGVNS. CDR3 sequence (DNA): TGTGCCAGCAGGCCTGACCTTCCTGGGCGCGGCTACACCTTC. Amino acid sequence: CASRPDLPGRGYTF.

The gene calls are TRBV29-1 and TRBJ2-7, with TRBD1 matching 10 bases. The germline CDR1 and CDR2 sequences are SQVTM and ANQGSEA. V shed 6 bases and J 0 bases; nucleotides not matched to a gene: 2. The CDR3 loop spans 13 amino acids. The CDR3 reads CSVTGGGSYEQYF. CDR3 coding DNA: TGCAGCGTGACAGGGGGCGGCTCCTACGAGCAGTACTTC.

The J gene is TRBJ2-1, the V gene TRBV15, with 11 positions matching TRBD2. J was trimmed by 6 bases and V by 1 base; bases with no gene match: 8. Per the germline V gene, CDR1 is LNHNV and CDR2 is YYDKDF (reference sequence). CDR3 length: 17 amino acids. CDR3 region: CATSRGGASGRTNEQFF. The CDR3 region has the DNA TGTGCCACCAGCAGAGGCGGGGCTAGCGGGAGGACCAATGAGCAGTTCTTC.

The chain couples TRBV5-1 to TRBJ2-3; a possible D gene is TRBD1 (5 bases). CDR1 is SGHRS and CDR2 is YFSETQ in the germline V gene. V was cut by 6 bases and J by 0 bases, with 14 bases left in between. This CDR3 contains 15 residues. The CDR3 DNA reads TGCGCCAGCACCATCAGGGCCCGTAGCACAGATACGCAGTATTTT. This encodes CASTIRARSTDTQYF. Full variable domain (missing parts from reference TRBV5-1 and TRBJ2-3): KAGVTQTPRYLIKTRGQQVTLSCSPISGHRSVSWYQQTPGQGLQFLFEYFSETQRNKGNFPGRFSGRQFSNSRSEMNVSTLELGDSALYLCASTIRARSTDTQYFGPGTRLTVL.

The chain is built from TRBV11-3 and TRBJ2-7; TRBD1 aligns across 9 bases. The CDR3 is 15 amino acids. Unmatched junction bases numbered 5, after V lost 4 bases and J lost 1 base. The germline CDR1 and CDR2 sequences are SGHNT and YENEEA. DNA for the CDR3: TGTGCCAGCAGCTCAAGGACAGGGGATTCCTACGAGCAGTACTTC. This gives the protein CASSSRTGDSYEQYF.

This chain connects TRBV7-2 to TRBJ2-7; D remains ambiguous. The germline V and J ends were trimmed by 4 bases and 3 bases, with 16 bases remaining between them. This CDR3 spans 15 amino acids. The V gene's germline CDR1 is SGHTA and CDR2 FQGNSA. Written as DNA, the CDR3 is TGTGCCAGCAGCTCCTCCCCTCGGTCAAACTACGAGCAGTACTTC. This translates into CASSSSPRSNYEQYF.

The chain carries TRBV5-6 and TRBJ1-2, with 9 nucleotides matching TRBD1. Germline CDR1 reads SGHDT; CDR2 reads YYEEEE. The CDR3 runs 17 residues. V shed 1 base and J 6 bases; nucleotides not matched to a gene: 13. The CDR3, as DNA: TGTGCCAGCAGCTTGTCCCCTACCGGGACAGGGAATCATGGCTACACCTTC. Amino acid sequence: CASSLSPTGTGNHGYTF.

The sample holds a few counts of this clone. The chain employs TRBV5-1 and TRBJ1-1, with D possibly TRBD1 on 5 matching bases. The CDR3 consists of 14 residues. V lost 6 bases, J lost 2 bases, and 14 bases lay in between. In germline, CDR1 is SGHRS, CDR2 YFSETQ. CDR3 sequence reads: CASKTGTDNTEAFF. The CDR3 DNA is TGCGCCAGCAAAACCGGGACGGATAACACTGAAGCTTTCTTT.

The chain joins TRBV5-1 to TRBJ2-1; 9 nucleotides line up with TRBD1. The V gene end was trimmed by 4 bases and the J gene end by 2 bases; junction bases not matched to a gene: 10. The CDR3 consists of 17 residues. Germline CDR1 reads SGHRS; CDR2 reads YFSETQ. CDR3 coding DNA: TGCGCCAGCAGCGCAAACTCGGGGGACAGGGCCTACAATGAGCAGTTCTTC. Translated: CASSANSGDRAYNEQFF.

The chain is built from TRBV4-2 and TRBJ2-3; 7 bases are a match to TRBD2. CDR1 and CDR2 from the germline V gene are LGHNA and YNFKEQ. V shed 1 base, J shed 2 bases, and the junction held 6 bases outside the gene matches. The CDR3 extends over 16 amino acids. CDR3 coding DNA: TGTGCCAGCAGCCAAGTAACGGGAGGCCCCACAGATACGCAGTATTTT. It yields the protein CASSQVTGGPTDTQYF.

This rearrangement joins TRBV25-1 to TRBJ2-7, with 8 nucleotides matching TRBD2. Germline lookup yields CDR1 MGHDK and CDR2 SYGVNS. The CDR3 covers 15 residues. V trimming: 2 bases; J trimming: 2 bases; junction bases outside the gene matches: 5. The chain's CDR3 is CASSEPLAGPYEQYF. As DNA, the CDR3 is TGTGCCAGCAGTGAACCCCTAGCGGGCCCCTACGAGCAGTACTTC.

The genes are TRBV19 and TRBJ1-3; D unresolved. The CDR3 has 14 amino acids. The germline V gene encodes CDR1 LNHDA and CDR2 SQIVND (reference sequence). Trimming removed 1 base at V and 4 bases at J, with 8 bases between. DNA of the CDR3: TGTGCCAGTAGTATAGCAGCCGAGGGAAACACCATATATTTT. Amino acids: CASSIAAEGNTIYF.

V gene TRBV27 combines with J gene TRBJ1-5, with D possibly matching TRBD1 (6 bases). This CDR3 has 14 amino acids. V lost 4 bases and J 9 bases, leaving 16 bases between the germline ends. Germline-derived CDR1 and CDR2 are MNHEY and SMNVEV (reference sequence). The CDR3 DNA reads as TGTGCCAGCAGTTCGGACAGTGGCCGAGGGCCCCAGCATTTT. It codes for CASSSDSGRGPQHF.

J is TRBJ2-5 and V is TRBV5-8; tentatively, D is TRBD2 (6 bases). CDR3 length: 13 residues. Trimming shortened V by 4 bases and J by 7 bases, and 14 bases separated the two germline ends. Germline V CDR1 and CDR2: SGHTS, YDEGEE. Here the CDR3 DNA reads TGTGCCAGCAGCGGGGGGACCCCAGGGACCCAGTACTTC. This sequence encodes CASSGGTPGTQYF.

CDR3 protein: CASGSQDQPQHF. The CDR3 nucleotides are TGTGCCAGCGGATCCCAGGATCAGCCCCAGCATTTT. The chain recombines TRBV2 with TRBJ1-5; D call uncertain. This CDR3 has 12 residues. Germline loops: CDR1 SNHLY, CDR2 FYNNEI. V lost 8 bases, J lost 5 bases, and 10 bases lay in between.

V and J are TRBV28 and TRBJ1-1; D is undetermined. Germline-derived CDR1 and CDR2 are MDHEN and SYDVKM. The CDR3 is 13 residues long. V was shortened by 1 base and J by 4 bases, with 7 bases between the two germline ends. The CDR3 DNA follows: TGTGCCAGCAGTTTATCGGGCTTCACTGAAGCTTTCTTT. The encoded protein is CASSLSGFTEAFF.

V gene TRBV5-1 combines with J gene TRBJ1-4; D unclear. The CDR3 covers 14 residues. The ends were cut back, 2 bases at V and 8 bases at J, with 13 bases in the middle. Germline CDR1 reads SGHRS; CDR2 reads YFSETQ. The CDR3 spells CASSLETRTEKLFF. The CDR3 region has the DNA TGCGCCAGCAGCTTAGAAACGCGTACCGAAAAACTGTTTTTT.

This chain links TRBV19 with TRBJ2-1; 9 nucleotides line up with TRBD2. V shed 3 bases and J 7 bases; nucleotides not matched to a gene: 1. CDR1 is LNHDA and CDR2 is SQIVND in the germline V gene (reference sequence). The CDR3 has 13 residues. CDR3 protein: CASSMLAGNEQFF. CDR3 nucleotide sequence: TGTGCCAGTAGTATGCTAGCGGGGAATGAGCAGTTCTTC.

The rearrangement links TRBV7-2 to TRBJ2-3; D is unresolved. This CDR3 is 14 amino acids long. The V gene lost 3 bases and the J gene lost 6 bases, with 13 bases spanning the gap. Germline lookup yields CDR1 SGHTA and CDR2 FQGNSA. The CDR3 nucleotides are TGTGCCAGCAGCTTTGGCGACAACTACGATACGCAGTATTTT. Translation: CASSFGDNYDTQYF.

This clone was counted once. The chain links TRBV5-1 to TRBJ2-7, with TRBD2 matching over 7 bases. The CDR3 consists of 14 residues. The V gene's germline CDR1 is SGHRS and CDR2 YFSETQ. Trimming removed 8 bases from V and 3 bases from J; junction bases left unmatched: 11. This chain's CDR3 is CAREEREAFYEQYF. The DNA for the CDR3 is TGCGCCAGGGAAGAGCGGGAAGCCTTCTACGAGCAGTACTTC.

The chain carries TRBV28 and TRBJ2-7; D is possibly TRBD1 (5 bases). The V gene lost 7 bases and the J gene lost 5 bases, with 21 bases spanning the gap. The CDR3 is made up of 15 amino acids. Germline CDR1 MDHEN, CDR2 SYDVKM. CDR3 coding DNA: TGTGCCAGCACCCCCTTCCCCAGGGCAACTAACGAGCAGTACTTC. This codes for CASTPFPRATNEQYF. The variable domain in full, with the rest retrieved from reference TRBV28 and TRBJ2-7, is DVKVTQSSRYLVKRTGEKVFLECVQDMDHENMFWYRQDPGLGLRLIYFSYDVKMKEKGDIPEGYSVSREKKERFSLILESASTNQTSMYLCASTPFPRATNEQYFGPGTRLTVT.

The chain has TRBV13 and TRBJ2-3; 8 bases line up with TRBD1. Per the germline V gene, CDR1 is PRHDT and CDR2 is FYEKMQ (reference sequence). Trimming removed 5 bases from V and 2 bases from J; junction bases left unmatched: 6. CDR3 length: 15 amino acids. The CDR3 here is CASSLRGRLTDTQYF. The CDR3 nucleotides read TGTGCCAGCAGCCTCAGGGGGCGCCTCACAGATACGCAGTATTTT. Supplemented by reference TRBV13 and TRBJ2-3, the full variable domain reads AAGVIQSPRHLIKEKRETATLKCYPIPRHDTVYWYQQGPGQDPQFLISFYEKMQSDKGSIPDRFSAQQFSDYHSELNMSSLELGDSALYFCASSLRGRLTDTQYFGPGTRLTVL.

The CDR3 reads CASSQDATSRLEQYF. DNA of the CDR3: TGCGCCAGCAGCCAAGACGCGACTAGCAGGCTGGAGCAGTACTTC. The chain carries TRBV4-1 and TRBJ2-7; TRBD2 matches 7 bases. The CDR3 runs 15 residues. Trimming cost V 0 bases and J 7 bases; bases outside gene matches: 9. Germline V lookup: CDR1 MGHRA, CDR2 YSYEKL.

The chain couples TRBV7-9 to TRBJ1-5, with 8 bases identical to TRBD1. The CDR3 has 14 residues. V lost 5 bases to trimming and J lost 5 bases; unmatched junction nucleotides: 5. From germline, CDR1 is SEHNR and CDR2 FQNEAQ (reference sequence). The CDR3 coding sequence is TGTGCCAGCAGCGAGACAGGGGATCATCAGCCCCAGCATTTT. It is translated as CASSETGDHQPQHF.